What follows are 4 T cell receptor beta chains derived from one specimen sequenced in a study of CD8 T cells in Susac syndrome. With random hexamers, reverse transcription was performed on about 0.45 to 1 ug of RNA. Using its own MiXCR run on the immunoSEQ multiplex PCR reads, TCRdb lists one record per CDR3 protein. The sample shows under 200,000 distinct CDR3 sequences, around 94% of them seen only once. Sample: CD4+ T cells from PBMCs. Receptors originate from a human donor in good health.

The chain couples TRBV29-1 to TRBJ2-2; TRBD1 is a possible D gene (6 bases). The germline V gene encodes CDR1 SQVTM and CDR2 ANQGSEA. V was pared by 4 bases and J by 5 bases, with 14 bases between. This CDR3 contains 14 residues. The CDR3 protein is CSVVVGAGTGELFF. The DNA for the CDR3 is TGCAGCGTTGTTGTGGGGGCCGGTACCGGGGAGCTGTTTTTT.

The chain couples TRBV27 to TRBJ2-7; D unresolved. Germline-derived CDR1 and CDR2 are MNHEY and SMNVEV (reference sequence). The CDR3 has 13 residues. V gave up 6 bases and J gave up 2 bases, with 11 bases separating them. CDR3 residues: CASSKTRAYEQYF. The CDR3 DNA reads TGTGCCAGCAGCAAAACCAGAGCCTACGAGCAGTACTTC.

The chain recombines TRBV15 with TRBJ1-1, with no clear D. The germline V gene has CDR1 LNHNV and CDR2 YYDKDF (reference sequence). The CDR3 runs 16 residues. V lost 2 bases and J 0 bases, leaving 13 bases between the germline ends. CDR3 sequence: CATSRTANLMNTEAFF. DNA for the CDR3: TGTGCCACCAGCAGAACAGCGAACCTCATGAACACTGAAGCTTTCTTT.

This rearrangement joins TRBV29-1 to TRBJ1-2, with unresolved D. This CDR3 region has 12 residues. V dropped 0 bases and J dropped 13 bases, with 15 bases sitting between them. Per germline, CDR1 SQVTM and CDR2 ANQGSEA. The CDR3 nucleotides are TGCAGCGTTGAAGAACTTAACCTGCCCGGCACCTTC. Translation: CSVEELNLPGTF.